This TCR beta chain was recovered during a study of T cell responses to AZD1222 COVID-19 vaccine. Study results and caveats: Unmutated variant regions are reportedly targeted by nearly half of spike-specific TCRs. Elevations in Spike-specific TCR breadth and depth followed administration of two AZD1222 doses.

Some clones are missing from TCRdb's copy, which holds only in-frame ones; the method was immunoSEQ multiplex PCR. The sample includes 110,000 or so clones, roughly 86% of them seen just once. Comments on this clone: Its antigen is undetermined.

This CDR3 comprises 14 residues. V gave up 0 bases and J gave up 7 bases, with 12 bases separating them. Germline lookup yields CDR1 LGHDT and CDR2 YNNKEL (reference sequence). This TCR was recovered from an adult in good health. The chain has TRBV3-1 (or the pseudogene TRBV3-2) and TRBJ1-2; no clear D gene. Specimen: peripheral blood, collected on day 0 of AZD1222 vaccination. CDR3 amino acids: CASSQDRYGSGYTF. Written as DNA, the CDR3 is TGTGCCAGCAGCCAAGATCGTTACGGTTCTGGCTACACCTTC.